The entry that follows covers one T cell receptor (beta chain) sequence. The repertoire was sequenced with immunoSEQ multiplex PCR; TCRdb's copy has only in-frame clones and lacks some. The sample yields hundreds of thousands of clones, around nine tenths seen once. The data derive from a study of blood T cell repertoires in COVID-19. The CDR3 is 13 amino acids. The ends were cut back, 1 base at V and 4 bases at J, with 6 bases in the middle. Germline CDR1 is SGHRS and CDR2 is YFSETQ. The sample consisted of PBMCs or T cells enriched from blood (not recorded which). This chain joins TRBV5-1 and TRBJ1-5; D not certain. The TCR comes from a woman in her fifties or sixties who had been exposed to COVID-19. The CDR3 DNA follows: TGCGCCAGCAGCTTGTCCGAGAATCAGCCCCAGCATTTT. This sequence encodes CASSLSENQPQHF.